These 18 T cell receptor beta chains originate from one sample sequenced in a study of Ad26.COV2.S vaccination and SARS-CoV-2 variants. This sample's treatment: 15 to 20 received Ad26.COV2.S at low or high dose, single or two shots; 5 received placebo; per-sample allocation not given. Sampling took place 63 days after the first vaccine or placebo injection. Assay: immunoSEQ multiplex PCR; the TCRdb copy retains only in-frame clones and omits some. This table has 350,000 to 450,000 clones, 80% to 90% appearing once. The sample in question was peripheral blood, obtained in a trial of Ad26.COV2.S vaccine versus placebo. These TCRs come from a person aged 18 to 59 who received the Ad26.COV2.S COVID-19 vaccine or a placebo.

This clone was detected only once. V usage is TRBV11-2 and J usage is TRBJ2-1, with D unclear. The germline CDR1 and CDR2 sequences are SGHAT and FQNNGV. Trimming stripped 4 bases from V and 8 bases from J, with 12 bases between. The CDR3 runs to 13 residues. This CDR3 is CASSYWALHEQFF. The CDR3 DNA follows: TGTGCCAGCAGCTACTGGGCCCTCCATGAGCAGTTCTTC.

The chain joins TRBV5-6 to TRBJ1-2; D gene unclear. The CDR3 is 14 amino acids. Germline V gene sequence: CDR1 SGHDT, CDR2 YYEEEE. Trimming pared 1 base from V and 4 bases from J, leaving 11 bases between. The CDR3 region has the DNA TGTGCCAGCAGCTTGTCGGCAGGAGCCTATGGCTACACCTTC. It codes for CASSLSAGAYGYTF.

The V and J genes are TRBV27 and TRBJ1-2; TRBD1 is a possible D gene (6 bases). From germline, CDR1 is MNHEY and CDR2 SMNVEV (reference sequence). Trimming stripped 3 bases from V and 4 bases from J, with 12 bases between. The CDR3 is made up of 14 amino acids. The CDR3 loop is CASSFGQGFYGYTF. The DNA of the CDR3 is TGTGCCAGCAGTTTTGGGCAGGGGTTCTATGGCTACACCTTC.

There are a few counts of this clone. This chain connects TRBV2 to TRBJ2-5; D remains unclear. Germline CDR1 reads SNHLY; CDR2 reads FYNNEI. The ends were cut back, 2 bases at V and 2 bases at J, with 6 bases in the middle. The CDR3 is 13 amino acids. CDR3 amino acids: CASSEWWQETQYF. The CDR3 DNA sequence: TGTGCCAGCAGTGAATGGTGGCAAGAGACCCAGTACTTC.

V gene TRBV19 combines with J gene TRBJ2-6; possible D gene TRBD2, 7 bases. The CDR3 has 15 residues. In germline, CDR1 is LNHDA, CDR2 SQIVND (reference sequence). V lost 8 bases to trimming and J lost 2 bases, with 13 bases between them. The CDR3 loop reads CASRRGGTGANVLTF. Written as DNA, the CDR3 is TGTGCCAGTCGGAGGGGGGGGACTGGGGCCAACGTCCTGACTTTC.

Here the CDR3 reads CASSSRGVTGELFF. As DNA, the CDR3 is TGTGCCAGCAGTTCTAGGGGGGTCACCGGGGAGCTGTTTTTT. The chain has TRBV6-6 and TRBJ2-2, with D perhaps given as TRBD1 or TRBD2 (6 bases each). The CDR3 runs to 14 residues. Germline CDR1 is MNHNY and CDR2 is SVGAGI (reference sequence). V was trimmed by 4 bases and J by 4 bases, leaving 10 bases between them.

The gene calls are TRBV27 and TRBJ1-4; D gene ambiguous. In germline, CDR1 is MNHEY, CDR2 SMNVEV (reference sequence). The V and J ends lost 5 bases and 5 bases respectively, with 12 bases between them. The CDR3 extends over 14 amino acids. The CDR3 nucleotides read TGTGCCAGCAGTGAAAAGGAGACCAATGAAAAACTGTTTTTT. It codes for CASSEKETNEKLFF.

The table lists this clone with a count of one. V and J are TRBV27 and TRBJ2-7, with 7 bases lining up with TRBD2. Germline-derived CDR1 and CDR2 are MNHEY and SMNVEV (reference sequence). This CDR3 comprises 12 residues. The trim removed 4 bases at V and 6 bases at J, leaving 3 bases unmatched. CDR3 protein: CASSWGGAEQYF. In DNA, the CDR3 is TGTGCCAGCAGTTGGGGAGGGGCCGAGCAGTACTTC.

This rearrangement joins TRBV30 to TRBJ1-2; the match to TRBD1 covers 8 bases. The V segment lost 4 bases and the J segment 6 bases; nucleotides outside the gene matches: 10. Germline V lookup: CDR1 GTSNPN, CDR2 SVGIG (reference sequence). CDR3 size: 14 residues. DNA of the CDR3: TGTGCCTGGACACGGGACAGGTCGTCGGATGGCTACACCTTC. Translation: CAWTRDRSSDGYTF.

V is TRBV9 and J is TRBJ2-7; D gene uncertain. Germline V gives CDR1 SGDLS, CDR2 YYNGEE. The length of the CDR3 is 13 residues. V lost 0 bases and J 0 bases, leaving 4 bases between the germline ends. The CDR3 coding sequence is TGTGCCAGCAGCGTAGCGGACTCCTACGAGCAGTACTTC. Translating gives CASSVADSYEQYF.

The chain is built from TRBV19 and TRBJ2-3; D remains unclear. This CDR3 has 14 residues. Germline CDR1 LNHDA, CDR2 SQIVND (reference sequence). With 10 bases removed from V and 2 bases from J, the gap between germline ends came to 16 bases. The CDR3: CAIGSASSTDTQYF. Here the CDR3 DNA reads TGTGCCATCGGGTCAGCGTCCTCCACAGATACGCAGTATTTT. Full variable domain (remainder filled in from reference TRBV19 and TRBJ2-3): DGGITQSPKYLFRKEGQNVTLSCEQNLNHDAMYWYRQDPGQGLRLIYYSQIVNDFQKGDIAEGYSVSREKKESFPLTVTSAQKNPTAFYLCAIGSASSTDTQYFGPGTRLTVL.

This chain uses TRBV12-3 or TRBV12-4 with TRBJ2-1; weak D call: TRBD1 (5 bases). CDR3 length: 13 amino acids. With 5 bases removed from V and 9 bases from J, the gap between germline ends came to 14 bases. CDR3 amino acids: CASSRIWQGEQFF. The CDR3 DNA is TGTGCCAGCAGTCGAATATGGCAGGGTGAGCAGTTCTTC.

The chain carries TRBV5-1 and TRBJ2-3; tentatively, D is TRBD2 (6 bases). With 1 base removed from V and 4 bases from J, the gap between germline ends came to 10 bases. Germline lookup yields CDR1 SGHRS and CDR2 YFSETQ. The CDR3 runs to 14 residues. Here the CDR3 DNA reads TGCGCCAGCAGCTTGACGGGGGTACCAGATACGCAGTATTTT. Encoded protein: CASSLTGVPDTQYF.

This clone was seen a single time. The V gene is TRBV19, the J gene TRBJ1-4; D not certain. CDR3 length equals 13 residues. The germline gives CDR1 LNHDA, CDR2 SQIVND (reference sequence). With 4 bases removed from V and 4 bases from J, the gap between germline ends came to 7 bases. For the CDR3, the DNA is TGTGCCAGTAGTACGAGACATAATGAAAAACTGTTTTTT. Its protein product is CASSTRHNEKLFF.

This sequence joins TRBV5-1 and TRBJ2-5, with 15 bases matching TRBD2. The trim removed 0 bases at V and 5 bases at J, leaving 5 bases unmatched. Germline CDR1 SGHRS, CDR2 YFSETQ. This CDR3 spans 17 amino acids. DNA for the CDR3: TGCGCCAGCAGCTTGGAGGGACTAGCGGGGGGTGGTGAGACCCAGTACTTC. It encodes CASSLEGLAGGGETQYF.

The genes are TRBV7-7 and TRBJ1-2, with a weak D call TRBD1 (5 bases). V was trimmed by 1 base and J by 9 bases, leaving 21 bases between them. The germline V gene has CDR1 SSHAT and CDR2 FNYEAQ (reference sequence). The CDR3 has 16 amino acids. The CDR3, as DNA: TGTGCCAGCAGCTTAGAAATGCAGGGAAGGACTTCAAGCTACACCTTC. Translating gives CASSLEMQGRTSSYTF.

About this clone: The sample carries other DNA sequences with the same CDR3. The chain uses TRBV18 and TRBJ1-1; D remains unclear. CDR1 and CDR2 (germline): KGHSH, LQKENI. This CDR3 spans 12 amino acids. Trimming pared 4 bases from V and 2 bases from J, leaving 5 bases between. CDR3 in amino acids: CASSQGNTEAFF. The CDR3 nucleotides read TGTGCCAGCTCACAGGGAAACACTGAAGCTTTCTTT.

The chain joins TRBV5-1 to TRBJ2-5; the match to TRBD1 covers 7 bases. The CDR3 extends over 13 amino acids. J was trimmed by 4 bases and V by 2 bases; bases with no gene match: 2. Germline V gives CDR1 SGHRS, CDR2 YFSETQ. CDR3 sequence reads: CASSFPGGETQYF. CDR3 in DNA: TGCGCCAGCAGCTTCCCAGGGGGAGAGACCCAGTACTTC.